Presented here are 32 T cell receptor beta chains from one specimen sequenced in a study of blood T cell repertoires in COVID-19. Using immunoSEQ multiplex PCR, the repertoire was profiled, and TCRdb retains in-frame clones only, with some absent. The data show 330,000 or so clones, roughly 89% seen once. Material for sequencing was peripheral blood. Receptors originate from a man between 25 and 39 years old with COVID-19, enrolled during active disease.

The chain joins TRBV19 to TRBJ1-2; D is perhaps TRBD1 (5 bases). The CDR3 has 15 residues. The V gene's germline CDR1 is LNHDA and CDR2 SQIVND (reference sequence). The V end lost 6 bases, the J end lost 5 bases, and 19 bases lay between the germline ends. CDR3 residues: CASRPGIPNPYGYTF. As DNA, the CDR3 is TGTGCCAGTAGGCCAGGGATTCCTAACCCGTATGGCTACACCTTC.

The chain employs TRBV7-3 and TRBJ2-2, with unresolved D. The V gene's germline CDR1 is SGHTA and CDR2 FQGTGA. The CDR3 loop spans 14 amino acids. V lost 1 base to trimming and J lost 2 bases, with 5 bases between them. This CDR3 is CASSLMRNTGELFF. Written as DNA, the CDR3 is TGTGCCAGCAGCTTAATGAGAAACACCGGGGAGCTGTTTTTT.

The chain links TRBV5-6 to TRBJ1-5; D gene ambiguous. CDR3 length: 15 amino acids. Looked up from germline, CDR1 is SGHDT and CDR2 is YYEEEE. V dropped 4 bases and J dropped 0 bases, with 11 bases sitting between them. CDR3 region: CASSPDDYSNQPQHF. The CDR3 DNA reads as TGTGCCAGCAGCCCGGACGACTATAGCAATCAGCCCCAGCATTTT.

The chain is built from TRBV19 and TRBJ2-1; 7 nucleotides match TRBD2. Germline lookup yields CDR1 LNHDA and CDR2 SQIVND (reference sequence). This CDR3 contains 16 residues. V shed 3 bases and J 4 bases; nucleotides not matched to a gene: 9. CDR3 in amino acids: CASSIHGGRPYNEQFF. The CDR3, as DNA: TGTGCCAGTAGTATTCATGGCGGGAGACCATACAATGAGCAGTTCTTC.

The chain couples TRBV27 to TRBJ2-1; 11 bases map to TRBD2. The germline V gene has CDR1 MNHEY and CDR2 SMNVEV (reference sequence). This CDR3 region has 15 residues. V was clipped by 3 bases and J by 10 bases; unmatched bases: 8. The CDR3 loop reads CASSLVLAGGGEQFF. The CDR3 DNA reads TGTGCCAGCAGTTTGGTTCTAGCGGGGGGAGGGGAGCAGTTCTTC.

The rearrangement joins TRBV20-1 to TRBJ1-2; D might be TRBD1 (5 bases). CDR3 size: 11 residues. Germline V CDR1 and CDR2: DFQATT, SNEGSKA (reference sequence). The V and J ends lost 3 bases and 5 bases respectively, with 7 bases between them. The CDR3 bases are TGCAGTGCTAGCCGACAGTATGGCTACACCTTC. This translates into CSASRQYGYTF.

The chain is built from TRBV24-1 and TRBJ1-1; tentatively, D is TRBD1 (6 bases). V was shortened by 7 bases and J by 1 base, with 9 bases between the two germline ends. CDR3 size: 13 residues. Germline loops: CDR1 KGHDR, CDR2 SFDVKD. The CDR3 sequence is CATSLQGNTEAFF. The DNA for the CDR3 is TGTGCCACCAGCTTACAGGGGAACACTGAAGCTTTCTTT.

The chain uses TRBV9 and TRBJ2-5, with no clear D. CDR1 is SGDLS, CDR2 YYNGEE, per germline. V dropped 0 bases and J dropped 5 bases, with 8 bases sitting between them. The CDR3 loop spans 13 amino acids. CDR3 nucleotide sequence: TGTGCCAGCAGCGTAGGGTGGCAGGAGACCCAGTACTTC. It yields the protein CASSVGWQETQYF.

This chain joins TRBV5-5 and TRBJ1-5; D is unresolved. V gave up 4 bases and J gave up 9 bases, with 14 bases separating them. The CDR3 is 13 amino acids. In germline, CDR1 is SGHKS, CDR2 YYEKEE (reference sequence). CDR3 DNA sequence: TGTGCCAGCAGCGGAACCCAGGAAGGGCCCCAGCATTTT. Protein product: CASSGTQEGPQHF.

The chain uses TRBV9 and TRBJ2-5; TRBD2 aligns across 10 bases. The V and J ends lost 4 bases and 1 base, in that order; junction bases with no gene match: 10. The CDR3 runs to 17 residues. Per germline, CDR1 SGDLS and CDR2 YYNGEE. In DNA form, the CDR3 reads TGTGCCAGCAGCCCCCACCCCCTAGCGGGGGCCCAAGAGACCCAGTACTTC. Encoded protein: CASSPHPLAGAQETQYF.

The V gene is TRBV27, the J gene TRBJ2-6, with D possibly matching TRBD1 (6 bases). V gave up 5 bases and J gave up 1 base, with 21 bases separating them. Germline CDR1 MNHEY, CDR2 SMNVEV (reference sequence). The CDR3 consists of 19 residues. The CDR3, as DNA: TGTGCCAGCAGTCTCCAATCGGGACAAATAGGTTCTGGGGCCAACGTCCTGACTTTC. Its translation: CASSLQSGQIGSGANVLTF.

The genes are TRBV24-1 and TRBJ2-3; the match to TRBD2 covers 10 bases. Germline assignment: CDR1 KGHDR and CDR2 SFDVKD. The length of the CDR3 is 15 residues. Germline trimming cut 7 bases from V and 6 bases from J; bases unmatched to any gene: 9. The CDR3 is CATSGSGGFGDTQYF. The CDR3 DNA reads TGTGCCACCAGCGGTAGCGGGGGGTTCGGGGATACGCAGTATTTT.

The chain links TRBV6-5 to TRBJ2-3, with 8 bases identical to TRBD1. Germline CDR1 is MNHEY and CDR2 is SVGAGI. CDR3 length: 16 amino acids. Trimming took 2 bases from V and 3 from J; bases not matched to a gene: 7. This CDR3 reads CASSYTDRVITDTQYF. For the CDR3, the DNA is TGTGCCAGCAGTTACACGGACAGGGTAATTACAGATACGCAGTATTTT.

In this sample, this clone turned up once. The chain employs TRBV27 and TRBJ2-2, with 7 bases aligning to TRBD2. Germline V CDR1 and CDR2: MNHEY, SMNVEV (reference sequence). V trimming: 7 bases; J trimming: 6 bases; junction bases outside the gene matches: 14. The length of the CDR3 is 16 residues. As DNA, the CDR3 is TGTGCCAGCAAACCTTCGTGGGGGGAGGGCCCCGGGGAGCTGTTTTTT. This encodes CASKPSWGEGPGELFF.

Comments on this clone: The junction and the germline gene differ at one end; a read error may be behind it. The chain is built from TRBV9 and TRBJ2-1; 10 bases fit TRBD1. The CDR3 is 16 amino acids. Germline V lookup: CDR1 SGDLS, CDR2 YYNGEE. CDR3 in DNA: TGCGCCAGCAGCGCAGAGGACAGGGGGGCACACAATGAGCAGTTCTTC. The encoded protein is CASSAEDRGAHNEQFF.

The V and J genes are TRBV3-1 (or the pseudogene TRBV3-2) and TRBJ1-2, with 7 bases lining up with TRBD1. V lost 0 bases and J lost 2; bases outside the gene matches: 18. The CDR3 length is 20 residues. Germline V CDR1 and CDR2: LGHDT, YNNKEL (reference sequence). The CDR3 DNA reads TGTGCCAGCAGCCAAGATCTGATGGGCCGGAAGACAGGGAGCAACTATGGCTACACCTTC. The encoded protein is CASSQDLMGRKTGSNYGYTF.

This chain connects TRBV7-2 to TRBJ2-1, with TRBD2 matching over 8 bases. This CDR3 comprises 14 residues. From germline, CDR1 is SGHTA and CDR2 FQGNSA. Trimming took 2 bases from V and 8 from J; bases not matched to a gene: 5. The CDR3 coding sequence is TGTGCCAGCAGCTTAAGACTAGCGAACGATGAGCAGTTCTTC. It encodes CASSLRLANDEQFF.

This chain joins TRBV30 and TRBJ2-7; no clear D. V was trimmed by 7 bases and J by 6 bases, leaving 10 bases between them. This CDR3 is 10 amino acids long. The V gene's germline CDR1 is GTSNPN and CDR2 SVGIG (reference sequence). This CDR3 reads CAYKPPEQYF. In DNA, the CDR3 is TGTGCCTACAAACCCCCCGAGCAGTACTTC.

V is TRBV18 and J is TRBJ2-5; D perhaps matches TRBD2 (6 bases). This CDR3 comprises 12 residues. The V gene lost 8 bases and the J gene lost 1 base, with 8 bases spanning the gap. The germline gives CDR1 KGHSH, CDR2 LQKENI. The chain's CDR3 is CASGGPQETQYF. The CDR3 DNA is TGTGCCAGCGGAGGGCCCCAAGAGACCCAGTACTTC.

The CDR3, as DNA: TGTGCCAGCAGCCAAGTGAGGGTCAATGAGCAGTTCTTC. The encoded protein is CASSQVRVNEQFF. The chain uses TRBV3-1 (or the pseudogene TRBV3-2) and TRBJ2-1, with D tentatively TRBD2 (5 bases). The ends were cut back, 1 base at V and 6 bases at J, with 7 bases in the middle. Germline CDR1 and CDR2: LGHDT and YNNKEL (reference sequence). The CDR3 extends over 13 amino acids.

V usage is TRBV6-5 and J usage is TRBJ2-7; 11 bases align to TRBD2. The germline V gene has CDR1 MNHEY and CDR2 SVGAGI. This CDR3 is 15 amino acids long. V lost 6 bases and J lost 2; bases outside the gene matches: 6. The CDR3 loop reads CASRQGLAETYEQYF. The CDR3 nucleotides are TGTGCCAGCAGGCAGGGACTAGCGGAAACCTACGAGCAGTACTTC.

The V gene is TRBV18, the J gene TRBJ2-1; the match to TRBD1 covers 7 bases. CDR3 length: 18 residues. From germline, CDR1 is KGHSH and CDR2 LQKENI. V dropped 0 bases and J dropped 0; count of bases not matched to a gene: 8. The CDR3 region is CASSPPRQGMSSYNEQFF. CDR3 nucleotides: TGTGCCAGCTCACCACCCCGACAGGGTATGAGCTCCTACAATGAGCAGTTCTTC. The complete variable domain, with remaining parts taken from reference TRBV18 and TRBJ2-1, reads NAGVMQNPRHLVRRRGQEARLRCSPMKGHSHVYWYRQLPEEGLKFMVYLQKENIIDESGMPKERFSAEFPKEGPSILRIQQVVRGDSAAYFCASSPPRQGMSSYNEQFFGPGTRLTVL.

The chain employs TRBV19 and TRBJ2-5; 7 positions match TRBD1. V dropped 2 bases and J dropped 2; count of bases not matched to a gene: 11. Germline CDR1 LNHDA, CDR2 SQIVND (reference sequence). The CDR3 spans 17 residues. CDR3 nucleotides: TGTGCCAGTAGTATACGCCTTAGACAGGGTTGGCAAGAGACCCAGTACTTC. This translates into CASSIRLRQGWQETQYF.

V and J are TRBV6-2 or TRBV6-3 and TRBJ1-4; D is possibly TRBD1 (6 bases). Germline lookup yields CDR1 MNHEY and CDR2 SVGEGT. The CDR3 is 13 residues long. V lost 5 bases, J lost 8 bases, and 12 bases lay in between. The CDR3 DNA sequence: TGTGCCAGCAGTCCCTACACAGGGGAAAAACTGTTTTTT. Translated: CASSPYTGEKLFF.

This clone was seen only once. The J gene is TRBJ1-4, the V gene TRBV4-1; D is unclear. Germline CDR1 reads MGHRA; CDR2 reads YSYEKL. Trimming took 2 bases from V and 6 from J, leaving 13 bases between them. The CDR3 covers 15 residues. The CDR3 coding sequence is TGCGCCAGCAGCCAACCCCGGGAGCCTCATGAAAAACTGTTTTTT. Translating gives CASSQPREPHEKLFF.

The chain employs TRBV2 and TRBJ2-7; weak D call: TRBD1 (5 bases). CDR1 and CDR2 (germline): SNHLY, FYNNEI. This CDR3 region has 14 residues. Trimming removed 7 bases at V and 7 bases at J, with 20 bases between. The CDR3 region is CASKPDTPTKEQYF. CDR3 DNA: TGTGCCAGCAAACCGGACACCCCTACGAAGGAGCAGTACTTC.

The chain couples TRBV6-4 to TRBJ2-3; TRBD2 matches 10 bases. The junction had 7 bases not matched to a gene; V was cut back by 4 bases and J by 6 bases. Per the germline V gene, CDR1 is MRHNA and CDR2 is SNTAGT. The CDR3 runs 15 residues. The CDR3: CASSGSGGAGDTQYF. CDR3 DNA: TGTGCCAGCAGTGGAAGCGGGGGGGCCGGGGATACGCAGTATTTT.

The gene calls are TRBV3-1 (or the pseudogene TRBV3-2) and TRBJ1-4, with 7 bases lining up with TRBD1. This CDR3 comprises 16 residues. Germline assignment: CDR1 LGHDT and CDR2 YNNKEL (reference sequence). Trimming at V came to 4 bases and at J to 0 bases, leaving 5 bases not matched to a gene. DNA of the CDR3: TGTGCCAGCAGCCTGACAGGGCTCACAACTAATGAAAAACTGTTTTTT. It is translated as CASSLTGLTTNEKLFF.

The rearrangement joins TRBV18 to TRBJ2-7, with 8 bases lining up with TRBD1. This CDR3 region has 16 residues. The V segment lost 0 bases and the J segment 3 bases; nucleotides outside the gene matches: 7. Germline CDR1 KGHSH, CDR2 LQKENI. The CDR3 coding sequence is TGTGCCAGCTCACCACCAACGGGACAGGTTAACTACGAGCAGTACTTC. This codes for CASSPPTGQVNYEQYF.

The chain couples TRBV11-2 to TRBJ1-4; tentatively, D is TRBD1 (5 bases). The length of the CDR3 is 15 residues. V was trimmed by 6 bases and J by 3 bases, leaving 14 bases between them. Germline values: CDR1 SGHAT, CDR2 FQNNGV. The CDR3 region is CASSKTGTSNEKLFF. The CDR3 DNA reads as TGTGCCAGCAGTAAAACAGGAACCTCTAATGAAAAACTGTTTTTT.

The chain carries TRBV29-1 and TRBJ1-2; 8 bases fit TRBD1. CDR1 and CDR2 from the germline V gene are SQVTM and ANQGSEA. The CDR3 runs 16 residues. V trimming: 3 bases; J trimming: 4 bases; junction bases outside the gene matches: 13. CDR3 DNA sequence: TGCAGCGTTGAGGCGGACAGGGAGCAGGTTGGCTATGGCTACACCTTC. It encodes CSVEADREQVGYGYTF.

Notes on this clone: Other DNA sequences in the same sample also yield this CDR3. This rearrangement joins TRBV7-2 to TRBJ1-2, with D unclear. Looked up from germline, CDR1 is SGHTA and CDR2 is FQGNSA. This CDR3 spans 13 amino acids. Between the trimmed V and J ends, which lost 2 bases and 0 bases, there was a span of 4 bases. CDR3 loop: CASSLITNYGYTF. The CDR3 region has the DNA TGTGCCAGCAGCTTAATCACTAACTATGGCTACACCTTC.